This TCR beta chain was identified during a study of technical replicates of blood from a few donors. Germline V gene lookup returns CDR1 SGDLS and CDR2 YYNGEE. Trimming shortened V by 0 bases and J by 7 bases, and 8 bases separated the two germline ends. This CDR3 contains 13 residues. Some clones are missing from TCRdb's copy, which holds only in-frame ones; the method was immunoSEQ multiplex PCR. The sample has roughly 60,000 clones, around 88% seen once. The sequence derives from a human donor in good health. Some clones in this sample may be carry-over from other donors' samples. The sequencing input was PBMCs. This sequence joins TRBV9 and TRBJ2-1, with D maybe TRBD1 (6 bases). The chain's CDR3 is CASSVGGRNEQFF. The CDR3 region has the DNA TGTGCCAGCAGCGTAGGGGGGCGGAATGAGCAGTTCTTC.